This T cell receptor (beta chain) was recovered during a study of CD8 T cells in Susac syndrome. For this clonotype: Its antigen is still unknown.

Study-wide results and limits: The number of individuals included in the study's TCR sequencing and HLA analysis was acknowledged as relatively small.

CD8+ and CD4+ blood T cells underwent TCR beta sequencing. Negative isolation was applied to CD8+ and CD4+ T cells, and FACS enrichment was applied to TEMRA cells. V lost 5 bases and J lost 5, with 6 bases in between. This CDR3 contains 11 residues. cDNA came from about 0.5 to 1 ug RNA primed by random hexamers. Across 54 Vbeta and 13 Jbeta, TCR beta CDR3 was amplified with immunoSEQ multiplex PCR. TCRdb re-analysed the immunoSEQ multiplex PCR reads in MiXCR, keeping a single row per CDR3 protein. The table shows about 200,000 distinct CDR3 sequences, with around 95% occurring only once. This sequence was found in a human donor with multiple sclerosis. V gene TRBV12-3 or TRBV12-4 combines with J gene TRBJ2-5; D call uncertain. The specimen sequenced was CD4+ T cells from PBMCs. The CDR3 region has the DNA TGTGCCAGCAGTACCACGGAGACCCAGTACTTC. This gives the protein CASSTTETQYF.